This T cell receptor (beta chain) was captured by sequencing in a study of human T cells and chemical hapten exposure. Looking at the study overall: Throughout a study of approximately 5 months, patients underwent weekly scalp administration of diphenylcyclopropenone doses.

This clonotype was counted ten times or more. TCRdb recomputed calls from the RACE reads with MiXCR, one row per CDR3 protein. The table includes approximately 97,000 distinct CDR3 sequences, 9.5% to 12% detected once. CDR1 and CDR2 from the germline V gene are MNHNY and SVGAGI (reference sequence). V lost 6 bases and J 0 bases, leaving 12 bases between the germline ends. This CDR3 has 15 amino acids. Stated time point: patch test 2, 6 weeks after DPC sensitization. The treatment denotes: therapeutic diphenylcyclopropenone sensitization with weekly scalp DPC. This chain uses TRBV6-6 with TRBJ1-3; possible D gene TRBD1, 5 bases. The receptor was isolated from a woman aged 40 to 55 with alopecia areata. Some clones in this sample may be carry-over from other donors' samples. The specimen comprised whole blood, sampled in connection with sensitization to the hapten diphenylcyclopropenone (DPC). In DNA, the CDR3 is TGTGCCAGCAGACACCCGGGGCCCTCTGGAAACACCATATATTTT. This sequence encodes CASRHPGPSGNTIYF.